The rows below give T cell receptor beta chains drawn from one sample of a study of T-cell reconstitution after alpha-beta-depleted transplantation in children. TCRdb re-called the PCR reads through MiXCR, storing one row per CDR3 protein. Of approximately 6,300 distinct CDR3 sequences listed, roughly a sixth are singletons. Here the sequenced sample was PBMCs, mostly from graft donor cells, taken 180 days after TCRalphabeta/CD19-depleted stem cell transplant. Receptor source: a patient aged 2-10 years who had a stem cell transplant for inherited bone marrow failure, so the T cells may come from the graft donor. CDR3s include the opening cysteine and the closing phenylalanine or tryptophan. The D gene is left open where the match is weak. Clone size is not always given. Where it is, it says once, few, many or a class for expanded clones.

clone_size	j_call	v_call	d_call	cdr3_aa	cdr3_nt
many	TRBJ2-1	TRBV7-2	.	CASSFREVYNEQFF	TGTGCCAGCAGCTTTCGTGAGGTTTACAATGAGCAGTTCTTC
many	TRBJ1-6	TRBV3-1	.	CASSQGFGSSYNSPLHF	TGTGCCAGCAGCCAAGGGTTTGGCAGCTCCTATAATTCACCCCTCCACTTT
.	TRBJ1-1	TRBV7-9	.	CASRPIVRNTEAFF	TGTGCCAGCAGACCAATAGTACGGAACACTGAAGCTTTCTTT
.	TRBJ2-3	TRBV3-1	.	CASSQVAGSTDTQYF	TGTGCCAGCAGCCAAGTGGCAGGAAGCACAGATACGCAGTATTTT
many	TRBJ2-7	TRBV7-9	.	CASSLFQGSYEQYF	TGTGCCAGCAGCTTATTTCAGGGGTCCTACGAGCAGTACTTC
many	TRBJ2-3	TRBV7-2	TRBD2	CASLRVASGDITDTQYF	TGTGCCAGCCTTAGGGTGGCTAGCGGGGATATAACAGATACGCAGTATTTT
many	TRBJ2-7	TRBV12-3/TRBV12-4	TRBD2	CASSPQTSGVRYEQYF	TGTGCCAGCAGTCCCCAGACTAGCGGGGTGCGCTACGAGCAGTACTTC
.	TRBJ2-5	TRBV20-1	.	CSWAPGPGGETQYF	TGCAGCTGGGCCCCGGGGCCGGGCGGGGAGACCCAGTACTTC
many	TRBJ2-3	TRBV18	.	CASSGTRPRTDTQYF	TGTGCCAGCTCAGGAACGCGACCACGCACAGATACGCAGTATTTT
many	TRBJ2-5	TRBV6-4	.	CASSGVAQETQYF	TGTGCCAGCAGTGGGGTAGCTCAAGAGACCCAGTACTTC
.	TRBJ2-4	TRBV10-3	.	CAISESWTGGENIQYF	TGTGCCATCAGTGAGTCGTGGACAGGAGGGGAAAACATTCAGTACTTC
many	TRBJ1-5	TRBV24-1	.	CATLYRASNQPQHF	TGTGCCACCCTTTATAGGGCCAGCAATCAGCCCCAGCATTTT
many	TRBJ2-7	TRBV20-1	.	CSASGFPVEQYF	TGCAGTGCTAGCGGGTTCCCCGTCGAGCAGTACTTC
many	TRBJ2-1	TRBV18	TRBD2	CASSPVTSGSSYNEQFF	TGTGCCAGCTCACCAGTAACTAGCGGGAGCTCCTACAATGAGCAGTTCTTC
medium-sized	TRBJ1-1	TRBV7-9	.	CATAPVRTEAFF	TGTGCCACCGCCCCGGTGAGGACTGAAGCTTTCTTT
many	TRBJ2-3	TRBV20-1	TRBD2	CSARTSGGTDTQYF	TGCAGTGCTAGGACTAGCGGAGGCACAGATACGCAGTATTTT
many	TRBJ2-3	TRBV29-1	TRBD1	CSVDPGTEQYF	TGCAGCGTTGACCCCGGGACAGAGCAGTATTTT
many	TRBJ1-1	TRBV7-9	.	CASSLYTTLRF	TGTGCCAGCAGCCTATACACCACCCTTCGGTTT
many	TRBJ2-7	TRBV7-2	TRBD1	CASSGGQGSRYEQYF	TGTGCCAGCAGCGGCGGACAGGGGTCCCGCTACGAGCAGTACTTC
many	TRBJ1-2	TRBV5-6	TRBD1	CASSGRDRAWGYTF	TGTGCCAGCAGCGGACGGGACAGGGCGTGGGGCTACACCTTC
many	TRBJ2-3	TRBV6-2/TRBV6-3	.	CASSYSTGLRREVMLTDTQYF	TGTGCCAGCAGTTACTCGACTGGGTTGCGGAGGGAGGTGATGTTGACAGATACGCAGTATTTT
many	TRBJ2-7	TRBV4-3	.	CASSQRGDRGTVYEQYF	TGCGCCAGCAGCCAACGGGGTGATCGTGGGACTGTCTACGAGCAGTACTTC
many	TRBJ1-1	TRBV6-1	.	CASRDLEVNTEAFF	TGTGCCAGCAGAGACCTTGAGGTGAACACTGAAGCTTTCTTT
many	TRBJ2-7	TRBV12-3/TRBV12-4	.	CASSFGGIDEQYF	TGTGCCAGCAGTTTTGGGGGTATCGACGAGCAGTACTTC
many	TRBJ2-7	TRBV3-1	.	CASSQSRFGEQYF	TGTGCCAGCAGCCAAAGCAGGTTCGGGGAGCAGTACTTC
many	TRBJ2-7	TRBV5-1	.	CASSRRTAVSYEQYF	TGCGCCAGCAGCAGAAGGACGGCTGTCTCCTACGAGCAGTACTTC
.	TRBJ1-5	TRBV30	.	CAWSPGGNQPQHF	TGTGCCTGGAGTCCGGGGGGAAATCAGCCCCAGCATTTT
once	TRBJ2-1	TRBV13	.	CASSTARVKGGWNEQFF	TGTGCCAGCAGTACCGCGCGGGTGAAAGGGGGTTGGAATGAGCAGTTCTTC
.	TRBJ1-5	TRBV5-1	.	CASSPAGDQPQHF	TGCGCCAGCAGCCCAGCAGGGGATCAGCCCCAGCATTTT
many	TRBJ1-2	TRBV12-3/TRBV12-4	.	CASSFASRVYGYTF	TGTGCCAGCAGTTTCGCGTCCAGGGTCTATGGCTACACCTTC
many	TRBJ2-5	TRBV18	TRBD1	CASSPRQGETQYF	TGTGCCAGCTCCCCTAGACAGGGCGAGACCCAGTACTTC
many	TRBJ2-1	TRBV7-2	.	CASSLAVVAYNEQFF	TGTGCCAGCAGCTTAGCGGTGGTAGCCTACAATGAGCAGTTCTTC
many	TRBJ1-2	TRBV12-3/TRBV12-4	.	CASSPEVSGEGYGYTF	TGTGCCAGCAGTCCCGAGGTTTCGGGGGAAGGCTATGGCTACACCTTC
many	TRBJ2-5	TRBV20-1	.	CSAGDRIQETQYF	TGCAGTGCGGGAGACAGGATACAAGAGACCCAGTACTTC
medium-sized	TRBJ1-1	TRBV29-1	.	CSVEAGDPEAFF	TGCAGCGTTGAGGCAGGAGACCCTGAAGCTTTCTTT
many	TRBJ2-3	TRBV30	TRBD2	CAWSAPGLATDTQYF	TGTGCCTGGAGCGCGCCCGGACTAGCCACAGATACGCAGTATTTT
many	TRBJ1-5	TRBV7-9	TRBD1	CASSLAGQGGNQPQHF	TGTGCCAGCAGCTTAGCCGGACAGGGGGGGAATCAGCCCCAGCATTTT